The 21 T cell receptor beta chains given below trace back to one sample, sequenced in a study of beta chain features in type 1 diabetes. Every bit of the isolated RNA underwent reverse transcription, so sequencing read expressed TCRB transcripts. Assay: immunoSEQ multiplex PCR; the TCRdb copy retains only in-frame clones and omits some. Found here are nearly 350,000 clones, 7% to 10% of them singletons; the top ten hold roughly 1%. These receptors lack a known antigen. The study, taken as a whole, reports: Among all four CD4+ subsets, Type 1 diabetes patients had TCRB CDR3s that were moderately but significantly shorter.

Specimen: central memory CD4+ T cells from blood. The source of these receptors is a man in his thirties or forties with type 1 diabetes.

The sample holds a few counts of this clone. The rearrangement links TRBV19 to TRBJ1-5; maybe TRBD1 (5 bases). This CDR3 spans 14 amino acids. CDR1 LNHDA and CDR2 SQIVND come from the germline V gene (reference sequence). V lost 3 bases and J lost 1, with 7 bases in between. The CDR3 DNA reads as TGTGCCAGTAGTATGTGGGGGAGCAATCAGCCCCAGCATTTT. Encoded protein: CASSMWGSNQPQHF.

The chain couples TRBV9 to TRBJ2-7; 8 bases align to TRBD2. J was trimmed by 0 bases and V by 0 bases; bases with no gene match: 8. The CDR3 covers 17 residues. From germline, CDR1 is SGDLS and CDR2 YYNGEE. CDR3 loop: CASSVAPSGGTSYEQYF. The CDR3 nucleotides read TGTGCCAGCAGCGTAGCACCCAGCGGGGGTACCTCCTACGAGCAGTACTTC.

This chain joins TRBV5-1 and TRBJ2-7; the D gene could be TRBD1 or TRBD2 (5 bases each). Trimming stripped 4 bases from V and 6 bases from J, with 17 bases between. CDR1 SGHRS and CDR2 YFSETQ come from the germline V gene. The length of the CDR3 is 14 residues. This CDR3 is CASSGTGLRGEQYF. CDR3 bases: TGCGCCAGCAGCGGGACGGGCCTGCGAGGCGAGCAGTACTTC.

This clone occurred a few times. Its ends do not fully match the called genes, so a read error is possible. This chain links TRBV10-3 with TRBJ2-2; D may match TRBD1 or TRBD2 (5 bases each). This CDR3 contains 16 residues. Germline CDR1 ENHRY, CDR2 SYGVKD. In DNA, the CDR3 is TGTGCCATCCGTGAGGGGCCAGGCGCGAACACCGGGGAGCTGTTTTTT. Protein product: CAIREGPGANTGELFF.

This clone was counted only a few times. The rearrangement links TRBV28 to TRBJ1-2; unclear D gene. Germline CDR1 reads MDHEN; CDR2 reads SYDVKM. Deletions cut 7 bases from V and 0 bases from J, with 6 bases between. This CDR3 has 12 residues. The CDR3 nucleotides are TGTGCCAGCATGCTATCTAACTATGGCTACACCTTC. This sequence encodes CASMLSNYGYTF.

The table lists this clone with many counts. The CDR3 nucleotides read TGTGCCAGCAGGGTAGGGAGGGAACATAATTCACCCCTCCACTTT. Translating gives CASRVGREHNSPLHF. The chain carries TRBV6-6 and TRBJ1-6, with D uncertain. Germline CDR1 is MNHNY and CDR2 is SVGAGI (reference sequence). This CDR3 has 15 amino acids. Trimming took off 6 bases at V and 5 bases at J, with 14 bases between the two ends.

CDR3 nucleotide sequence: TGTGCCAGCACGAGACAGAGTAACACTGAAGCTTTCTTT. Translated, it gives CASTRQSNTEAFF. This rearrangement joins TRBV2 to TRBJ1-1; a weak D match, TRBD1 (5 bases). CDR1 and CDR2 (germline): SNHLY, FYNNEI. The CDR3 extends over 13 amino acids. V was cut by 7 bases and J by 2 bases, with 11 bases left in between. Using reference TRBV2 and TRBJ1-1 for the parts outside the CDR3, the full variable domain is EPEVTQTPSHQVTQMGQEVILRCVPISNHLYFYWYRQILGQKVEFLVSFYNNEISEKSEIFDDQFSVERPDGSNFTLKIRSTKLEDSAMYFCASTRQSNTEAFFGQGTRLTVV.

This clone was detected a few times. The chain recombines TRBV7-2 with TRBJ1-1, with a possible D match to TRBD1 (6 bases). This CDR3 has 14 amino acids. The V gene's germline CDR1 is SGHTA and CDR2 FQGNSA. The V and J ends lost 1 base and 5 bases respectively, with 11 bases between them. CDR3 sequence: CASSLDQGRTEAFF. The DNA for the CDR3 is TGTGCCAGCAGCTTAGATCAGGGGAGAACTGAAGCTTTCTTT.

V is TRBV11-2 and J is TRBJ1-1; 7 nucleotides match TRBD1. With V trimmed by 5 bases and J by 4 bases, 7 bases remained unmatched. The CDR3 loop spans 14 amino acids. Germline assignment: CDR1 SGHAT and CDR2 FQNNGV. This CDR3 reads CASSRSGGSTEAFF. CDR3 in DNA: TGTGCCAGCAGCCGTTCAGGGGGAAGCACTGAAGCTTTCTTT.

This clone was detected only a few times. This sequence joins TRBV5-6 and TRBJ2-7; 7 nucleotides match TRBD1. The germline V gene encodes CDR1 SGHDT and CDR2 YYEEEE. Unmatched junction bases numbered 8, after V lost 8 bases and J lost 0 bases. The CDR3 runs 14 residues. The CDR3 is CASSRGQSSYEQYF. The CDR3 DNA reads TGTGCCAGTAGTCGGGGACAGAGCTCCTACGAGCAGTACTTC.

CDR3 in amino acids: CASSLRAGGVNEQFF. In DNA, the CDR3 is TGTGCCAGCAGCCTTCGAGCGGGGGGGGTTAATGAGCAGTTCTTC. This chain links TRBV14 with TRBJ2-1; 10 nucleotides agree with TRBD2. The CDR3 loop spans 15 amino acids. Trimming removed 4 bases from V and 7 bases from J; junction bases left unmatched: 7. CDR1 and CDR2 (germline): SGHDN, FVKESK.

J is TRBJ1-1 and V is TRBV9; tentative D call: TRBD1 (5 bases). CDR3 length: 15 amino acids. V was trimmed by 0 bases and J by 6 bases, leaving 15 bases between them. The germline gives CDR1 SGDLS, CDR2 YYNGEE. The DNA of the CDR3 is TGTGCCAGCAGCGTAGCTTCCTCAGGGACGGCTGAAGCTTTCTTT. It yields the protein CASSVASSGTAEAFF.

The table lists this clone with a few counts. This chain joins TRBV6-1 and TRBJ1-2; unclear D gene. The V end was cut by 7 bases, the J end by 0 bases, with 9 bases between. Germline lookup yields CDR1 MNHNS and CDR2 SASEGT. The CDR3 length is 13 residues. The DNA of the CDR3 is TGTGCCAGCACAATGACAACTAACTATGGCTACACCTTC. Encoded protein: CASTMTTNYGYTF.

This clone was recorded once. The chain combines TRBV7-7 with TRBJ2-3; D call uncertain. CDR3 length equals 13 residues. CDR1 is SSHAT, CDR2 FNYEAQ, per germline (reference sequence). Trimming took off 5 bases at V and 4 bases at J, with 10 bases between the two ends. CDR3 nucleotides: TGTGCCAGCAGCCTTGGGTACGCAGATACGCAGTATTTT. Protein: CASSLGYADTQYF.

The rearrangement joins TRBV2 to TRBJ2-7; D unclear. CDR3 size: 10 residues. Germline V CDR1 and CDR2: SNHLY, FYNNEI. The germline V and J ends were trimmed by 7 bases and 5 bases, with 6 bases remaining between them. The CDR3: CASTVDEQYF. For the CDR3, the DNA is TGTGCCAGCACCGTCGACGAGCAGTACTTC.

The rearrangement uses TRBV6-5 and TRBJ2-2; 7 bases are a match to TRBD1. This CDR3 region has 15 residues. J lost 5 bases, V lost 7 bases, and 10 bases had no gene match. Germline values: CDR1 MNHEY, CDR2 SVGAGI. CDR3 loop: CASNQTGKRTGELFF. For the CDR3, the DNA is TGTGCCAGCAACCAGACAGGGAAGCGGACCGGGGAGCTGTTTTTT.

This chain connects TRBV10-3 to TRBJ2-5; TRBD1 matches at 11 bases. The V gene's germline CDR1 is ENHRY and CDR2 SYGVKD. Losses at the gene ends were 10 bases for V and 2 bases for J; bases not matched to a gene: 3. This CDR3 contains 13 residues. In DNA, the CDR3 is TGTGCCAGCAGGGACAGGGGGCAAGAGACCCAGTACTTC. This sequence encodes CASRDRGQETQYF.

V is TRBV28 and J is TRBJ2-7; TRBD1 or TRBD2 may be the D gene (5 bases each). The germline CDR1 and CDR2 sequences are MDHEN and SYDVKM. V was trimmed by 5 bases and J by 6 bases, leaving 23 bases between them. CDR3 length equals 16 residues. The CDR3 region is CASSTGTPVSGVEQYF. The DNA for the CDR3 is TGTGCCAGCAGTACCGGGACGCCCGTCTCAGGCGTCGAGCAGTACTTC.

This chain connects TRBV9 to TRBJ2-5; 12 positions agree with TRBD2. Trimming cost V 5 bases and J 5 bases; bases outside gene matches: 4. The CDR3 consists of 14 residues. From germline, CDR1 is SGDLS and CDR2 YYNGEE. The CDR3: CASSPTSGGETQYF. The CDR3 DNA reads as TGTGCCAGCAGTCCGACTAGCGGGGGTGAGACCCAGTACTTC.

In this sample, this clone turned up a few times. This rearrangement joins TRBV9 to TRBJ1-3; 7 bases fit TRBD1. The V gene end was trimmed by 4 bases and the J gene end by 4 bases; junction bases not matched to a gene: 8. The CDR3 runs 15 residues. Germline V lookup: CDR1 SGDLS, CDR2 YYNGEE. The CDR3 nucleotides read TGTGCCAGCAGCCCTTTGGGACAGAACGGAAACACCATATATTTT. It codes for CASSPLGQNGNTIYF.

This chain links TRBV2 with TRBJ2-5, with 13 nucleotides matching TRBD2. The CDR3 covers 17 residues. Germline values: CDR1 SNHLY, CDR2 FYNNEI. V was clipped by 7 bases and J by 5 bases; unmatched bases: 13. CDR3 nucleotides: TGTGCCAGCACACGGACACCTGGGACTAGCGGGGTTGAGACCCAGTACTTC. It encodes CASTRTPGTSGVETQYF.